Listed below are T cell receptor beta chains from one sample, sequenced in a study of beta chain features in type 1 diabetes. Clones were read by immunoSEQ multiplex PCR, and TCRdb kept only the in-frame ones, dropping some. The table has 900,000 or so clones, roughly 16% seen once. The sequencing sample was made of naive CD4+ T cells from blood. The receptor set was obtained from a woman aged 18-30 years in good health. The conserved cysteine and the conserved F or W are not part of the CDR3 here.

v_gene,CDR3aa
TRBV6-6,ASSGSTYEQY
TRBV5-1,ASSLGGERNTIY
TRBV18,ASSPRASGASYEQY
TRBV7-9,ASSSGGETQY
TRBV10-3,AARDRGPGELF
TRBV4-3,ASSQTRWNEQF
TRBV18,ASSPGPSQETQY
TRBV7-9,ASRHRTGRGYT
TRBV27,ASSSGRRLMNTEAF
TRBV7-9,ASSLAGSYEQY